Each of the 2 T cell receptor beta chains below was sequenced from the same sample in a study of T cell changes during pregnancy in multiple sclerosis. Assay: immunoSEQ multiplex PCR; the TCRdb copy retains only in-frame clones and omits some. This sample has about 59,000 clones; over 80% occur once, and the top ten carry 2.5% to 3.5%. Source: peripheral blood, taken in the second trimester of pregnancy. These receptor sequences come from a female donor in good health, enrolled as a control in a pregnancy study.

This clone was counted a few times. This chain joins TRBV12-5 and TRBJ2-2, with D perhaps matching TRBD2 (7 bases). Deletions cut 3 bases from V and 2 bases from J, with 16 bases between. This CDR3 is 17 amino acids long. CDR1 is LGHNT and CDR2 is FRNRAP in the germline V gene. CDR3 nucleotides: TGTGCTAGTGGTTTACATCGGGGGGCACTCAACACCGGGGAGCTGTTTTTT. It is translated as CASGLHRGALNTGELFF.

The V and J genes are TRBV7-9 and TRBJ1-2; D is possibly TRBD1 (6 bases). The CDR3 covers 14 residues. Germline V gene sequence: CDR1 SEHNR, CDR2 FQNEAQ (reference sequence). V lost 4 bases and J 0 bases, leaving 9 bases between the germline ends. CDR3 nucleotides: TGTGCCAGCAGCTGGGGACAACCTAACTATGGCTACACCTTC. As protein: CASSWGQPNYGYTF. The full variable domain, in which reference TRBV7-9 and TRBJ1-2 provide the parts outside the CDR3, is DTGVSQNPRHKITKRGQNVTFRCDPISEHNRLYWYRQTLGQGPEFLTYFQNEAQLEKSRLLSDRFSAERPKGSFSTLEIQRTEQGDSAMYLCASSWGQPNYGYTFGSGTRLTVV.